Below, 3 T cell receptor beta chains from the same sample are listed, as sequenced in a study of tissue T cells after allogeneic stem cell transplantation (dated by TCRdb to between 2021 and 2024). Libraries were made using the immunoSEQ multiplex PCR assay. Sourced from immuneACCESS, this table was stored by TCRdb with only in-frame sequences that have V and J called. A share of the clones is absent; for the studies checked, an unresolved V gene accounts for under half, and the remainder has no known explanation. The table for this sample lists 15,000 to 20,000 clones; just over 70% of them were counted only once. The ten largest clones represent 0.93% of the sample. Sequences were obtained from spleen. The origin of the receptors is a female BALB/c mouse in good health. Mice from this strain have the MHC haplotype H2-d.

Comment on this clone: Germline and genes here are mouse. The CDR3 extends 1 residue past the end of the read, so its final part is completed from the germline J gene. The chain recombines TRBV1 with TRBJ2-5; 9 nucleotides line up with TRBD2. Germline V lookup: CDR1 NSQYPW, CDR2 LRSPGD (reference sequence). V lost 2 bases, J lost 0 bases, and 0 bases stayed unmatched. CDR3 length equals 15 residues. The covered CDR3 bases are TGCACCTGCAGTGCAACTGGGGGGAACCAAGACACCCAGTAC. Translated: CTCSATGGNQDTQY. The entire CDR3 sequence reads CTCSATGGNQDTQYF.

As to this clone: Gene names and germline refer to mouse. The read terminates 1 residue ahead of where the CDR3 ends, so the germline J gene completes it. The chain uses TRBV13-1 and TRBJ2-3; D ambiguous. V gave up 1 base and J gave up 4 bases, with 10 bases separating them. This CDR3 contains 14 residues. Per germline, CDR1 NSHNY and CDR2 SYGAGN. The CDR3 is CASSDKVGSETLYF. Incomplete CDR3 DNA: TGTGCCAGCAGTGATAAGGTGGGATCAGAAACGCTGTAT.

In the case of this clone: Genes and germline are mouse. Coverage ceases 1 residue before the CDR3 finishes, and the germline J gene fills in the end. This rearrangement joins TRBV20 to TRBJ2-5, with 7 bases lining up with TRBD1. The germline V gene has CDR1 GFQATS and CDR2 STVNSAI. Germline trimming cut 3 bases from V and 0 bases from J; bases unmatched to any gene: 6. The CDR3 sequence is 15 residues long. The CDR3 spells CGASLGTVNQDTQYF. The part of the CDR3 DNA that was read is TGTGGTGCTAGTCTCGGGACAGTTAACCAAGACACCCAGTAC.